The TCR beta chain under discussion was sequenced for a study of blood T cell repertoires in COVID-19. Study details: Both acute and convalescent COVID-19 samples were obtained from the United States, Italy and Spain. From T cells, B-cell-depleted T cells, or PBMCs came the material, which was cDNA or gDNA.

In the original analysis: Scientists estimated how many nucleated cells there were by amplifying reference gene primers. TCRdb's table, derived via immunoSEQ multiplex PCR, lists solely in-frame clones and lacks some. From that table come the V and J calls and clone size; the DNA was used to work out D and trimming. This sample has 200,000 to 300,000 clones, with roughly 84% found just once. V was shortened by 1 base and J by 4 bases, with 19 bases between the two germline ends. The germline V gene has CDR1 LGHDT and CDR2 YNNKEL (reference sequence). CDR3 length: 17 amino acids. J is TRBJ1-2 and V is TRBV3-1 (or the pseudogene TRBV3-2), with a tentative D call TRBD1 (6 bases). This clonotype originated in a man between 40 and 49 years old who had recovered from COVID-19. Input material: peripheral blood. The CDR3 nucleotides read TGTGCCAGCAGCCAAGCTGGAACCAGGGGCGGCACCTATGGCTACACCTTC. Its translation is CASSQAGTRGGTYGYTF.